This TCR beta chain was captured by sequencing in a study of blood T cell repertoires in COVID-19. Which cohort a participant joined came from the clinical history participants gave. The table lists this clone with a few counts. V gave up 2 bases and J gave up 3 bases; unmatched junction bases: 6. From germline, CDR1 is MNHEY and CDR2 SVGAGI. CDR3 length equals 16 residues. TCRdb's copy holds only in-frame clones and misses some; the assay was immunoSEQ multiplex PCR. The table includes more than 250,000 clones, roughly 90% detected once. Sequencing was done on a sample of PBMCs or T cells enriched from blood (not recorded which). This clonotype originated in a woman aged 25 to 39 who had recovered from COVID-19. The chain uses TRBV6-5 and TRBJ2-7; 11 bases line up with TRBD2. The CDR3: CASSYSLAGGLYEQYF. The DNA for the CDR3 is TGTGCCAGCAGTTACAGTCTAGCGGGGGGCCTCTACGAGCAGTACTTC.